Listed here are 25 T cell receptor beta chains from one sample, sequenced in a study of T-cell memory formation after mild COVID-19. TCRdb re-analysed the 5' RACE reads in MiXCR, keeping a single row per CDR3 protein. The sample has 350,000 to 500,000 distinct CDR3 sequences, roughly 18% seen once; the top ten hold approximately 21%. What was sequenced was PBMCs or a T cell subset sorted from them (not recorded which). The receptors were gathered from a man aged 18-30 years who had mild COVID-19 (a few samples of this study predate the infection). Cell type and time point are not known.

V gene TRBV5-1 combines with J gene TRBJ2-2; no definite D call. V lost 1 base to trimming and J lost 6 bases, with 10 bases between them. This CDR3 is built from 14 residues. Germline CDR1 reads SGHRS; CDR2 reads YFSETQ. The CDR3 region is CASSLSGSAGELFF. CDR3 nucleotide sequence: TGCGCCAGCAGCTTGTCCGGGTCGGCCGGGGAGCTGTTTTTT.

This chain links TRBV3-1 with TRBJ2-1, with 10 positions matching TRBD2. J was trimmed by 5 bases and V by 4 bases; bases with no gene match: 17. This CDR3 contains 19 residues. Germline CDR1 is LGHDT and CDR2 is YNNKEL (reference sequence). The CDR3 nucleotides are TGTGCCAGCAGCCCTCGGGTAGCGGGGGGAATCTCGCTCAACAATGAGCAGTTCTTC. As protein: CASSPRVAGGISLNNEQFF.

This clonotype has a handful of counts. The rearrangement joins TRBV6-2 or TRBV6-3 to TRBJ1-2; 7 nucleotides match TRBD1. Germline loops: CDR1 MNHEY, CDR2 SVGEGT. After removal of 4 bases from V and 4 bases from J, the junction contained 12 bases not matched to a gene. This CDR3 is 16 amino acids long. CDR3 sequence: CASSFSGTEIIYGYTF. The CDR3 DNA reads TGTGCCAGCAGTTTTTCCGGGACAGAGATTATCTATGGCTACACCTTC.

This clonotype was counted a few times. The V gene is TRBV12-3 or TRBV12-4, the J gene TRBJ2-2; D remains ambiguous. This CDR3 region has 14 residues. V lost 5 bases and J 3 bases, leaving 10 bases between the germline ends. CDR3 nucleotides: TGTGCCAGCAGTCGCGACCGGTACACCGGGGAGCTGTTTTTT. This sequence encodes CASSRDRYTGELFF.

The chain carries TRBV7-8 and TRBJ2-1; TRBD2 aligns across 10 bases. The germline V gene encodes CDR1 SGHVS and CDR2 FQNEAQ. The CDR3 consists of 16 residues. Trimming took 1 base from V and 8 from J; bases not matched to a gene: 8. CDR3 DNA sequence: TGTGCCAGCAGCTTAGGGGGTCTAGCGGGAGAAGATGAGCAGTTCTTC. Protein: CASSLGGLAGEDEQFF.

This sequence joins TRBV15 and TRBJ2-3; D might be TRBD2 (5 bases). The CDR3 extends over 17 amino acids. Trimming cost V 1 base and J 3 bases, with 17 bases left between them. Germline assignment: CDR1 LNHNV and CDR2 YYDKDF (reference sequence). The CDR3 DNA reads as TGTGCCACCAGCAGAGCTCGGGGAGCTATTTCGACAGATACGCAGTATTTT. It specifies CATSRARGAISTDTQYF.

In its sample, this clonotype was seen many times. This chain links TRBV20-1 with TRBJ2-1; D perhaps matches TRBD1 (7 bases). The CDR3 contains 13 residues. V was shortened by 5 bases and J by 7 bases, with 15 bases between the two germline ends. Per the germline V gene, CDR1 is DFQATT and CDR2 is SNEGSKA (reference sequence). CDR3 coding DNA: TGCAGTGCTCGAACCCCAGGGGGGAATGAGCAGTTCTTC. It is translated as CSARTPGGNEQFF.

The chain is built from TRBV6-5 and TRBJ1-1; D is ambiguous. Trimming removed 2 bases at V and 4 bases at J, with 11 bases between. From germline, CDR1 is MNHEY and CDR2 SVGAGI. The CDR3 consists of 14 residues. The CDR3 nucleotides are TGTGCCAGCAGTTACGGGGTTGGTGGCACTGAAGCTTTCTTT. Translated: CASSYGVGGTEAFF.

This clonotype was observed a handful of times. The CDR3 is CASSSVGTDTQYF. CDR3 DNA sequence: TGTGCCAGCAGCTCAGTTGGTACAGATACGCAGTATTTT. V usage is TRBV7-3 and J usage is TRBJ2-3; D gene ambiguous. V gave up 4 bases and J gave up 3 bases, with 8 bases separating them. CDR1 SGHTA and CDR2 FQGTGA come from the germline V gene. This CDR3 is built from 13 residues.

This clonotype was recorded a few times. The chain has TRBV7-9 and TRBJ2-3; the D is unclear. V was pared by 2 bases and J by 6 bases, with 9 bases between. Germline lookup yields CDR1 SEHNR and CDR2 FQNEAQ (reference sequence). The length of the CDR3 is 13 residues. The CDR3 sequence is CASSLPMGDTQYF. In DNA, the CDR3 is TGTGCCAGCAGCTTACCCATGGGGGATACGCAGTATTTT.

This clonotype was observed a handful of times. V usage is TRBV24-1 and J usage is TRBJ2-1; no clear D. This CDR3 comprises 11 residues. V was shortened by 1 base and J by 9 bases, with 3 bases between the two germline ends. Germline values: CDR1 KGHDR, CDR2 SFDVKD. CDR3 protein: CATSDFAEQFF. The DNA for the CDR3 is TGTGCCACCAGTGATTTCGCTGAGCAGTTCTTC.

In this sample, this clonotype turned up a few times. The chain links TRBV28 to TRBJ2-5; TRBD1 or TRBD2 may be the D gene (5 bases each). CDR1 is MDHEN and CDR2 is SYDVKM in the germline V gene. V dropped 6 bases and J dropped 3 bases, with 11 bases sitting between them. The CDR3 loop spans 13 amino acids. Here the CDR3 DNA reads TGTGCCAGCAGGAGGGGTAGAGAAGAGACCCAGTACTTC. It encodes CASRRGREETQYF.

This clonotype was observed many times. The V gene is TRBV27, the J gene TRBJ1-5, with unresolved D. The CDR3 has 13 amino acids. Germline assignment: CDR1 MNHEY and CDR2 SMNVEV (reference sequence). V lost 2 bases and J lost 4, with 6 bases in between. CDR3 in amino acids: CASSLRPNQPQHF. The CDR3 DNA reads TGTGCCAGCAGTTTACGTCCAAATCAGCCCCAGCATTTT.

The sample holds a few counts of this clonotype. The chain recombines TRBV10-3 with TRBJ2-1; D gene unclear. The V and J ends lost 2 bases and 7 bases respectively, with 9 bases between them. The CDR3 length is 13 residues. Germline assignment: CDR1 ENHRY and CDR2 SYGVKD. The CDR3 DNA reads TGTGCCATCAGTGAGCTAGTGGAGAATGAGCAGTTCTTC. This gives the protein CAISELVENEQFF.

Only a few counts were recorded for this clonotype. The chain recombines TRBV12-3 or TRBV12-4 with TRBJ1-5, with 7 bases matching TRBD1. This CDR3 is built from 15 residues. The trim removed 5 bases at V and 0 bases at J, leaving 4 bases unmatched. CDR3 nucleotides: TGTGCCAGCAGTCCACAGGGGAATAGCAATCAGCCCCAGCATTTT. It yields the protein CASSPQGNSNQPQHF.

This chain uses TRBV28 with TRBJ1-1; no firm D call. The germline V gene encodes CDR1 MDHEN and CDR2 SYDVKM. CDR3 size: 13 residues. The V and J ends lost 5 bases and 8 bases respectively, with 15 bases between them. The CDR3 loop is CASSLGRVSEAFF. DNA for the CDR3: TGTGCCAGCAGTCTAGGGAGGGTTTCCGAAGCTTTCTTT.

In its sample, this clonotype was seen many times. The V gene is TRBV7-8, the J gene TRBJ2-3; D ambiguous. This CDR3 is built from 13 residues. CDR1 and CDR2 from the germline V gene are SGHVS and FQNEAQ. V lost 4 bases and J lost 5, with 10 bases in between. CDR3 sequence reads: CASSWAQQDTQYF. CDR3 bases: TGTGCCAGCAGCTGGGCTCAACAAGATACGCAGTATTTT.

Here the CDR3 reads CASSPNMLKGTEAFF. The CDR3, as DNA: TGTGCCAGCAGCCCCAATATGTTAAAGGGGACTGAAGCTTTCTTT. The chain couples TRBV6-6 to TRBJ1-1, with a weak D call TRBD1 (5 bases). The V gene lost 6 bases and the J gene lost 5 bases, with 19 bases spanning the gap. The CDR3 spans 15 residues. CDR1 MNHNY and CDR2 SVGAGI come from the germline V gene (reference sequence).

The V gene is TRBV2, the J gene TRBJ2-5; tentatively, D is TRBD2 (5 bases). Looked up from germline, CDR1 is SNHLY and CDR2 is FYNNEI. V was trimmed by 2 bases and J by 1 base, leaving 11 bases between them. The CDR3 runs 15 residues. The DNA of the CDR3 is TGTGCCAGCAGTGAAATCCTGCGGGTCCAAGAGACCCAGTACTTC. This encodes CASSEILRVQETQYF.

Comments on this clonotype: This could be a read error, since a much larger clone is one nucleotide away. The V call is TRBV2, the J call TRBJ2-5, with D tentatively TRBD1 (6 bases). Trimming stripped 8 bases from V and 5 bases from J, with 15 bases between. Germline CDR1 reads SNHLY; CDR2 reads FYNNEI. The length of the CDR3 is 13 residues. CDR3 nucleotides: TGTGCCAGCGAGATGGGGGCCCAGGAGACCCAGTACTTC. Translated: CASEMGAQETQYF.

This clonotype was counted a few times. This rearrangement joins TRBV7-8 to TRBJ2-1, with a possible D match to TRBD2 (5 bases). With 4 bases removed from V and 4 bases from J, the gap between germline ends came to 11 bases. CDR3 length: 14 residues. The V gene's germline CDR1 is SGHVS and CDR2 FQNEAQ. This chain's CDR3 is CASSYPGWYNEQFF. The CDR3 DNA is TGTGCCAGCAGCTACCCGGGGTGGTACAATGAGCAGTTCTTC.

This clonotype was detected many times. CDR3 in amino acids: CASSWDLSTDTQYF. The CDR3 DNA sequence: TGTGCCAGCAGCTGGGACCTAAGCACAGATACGCAGTATTTT. The gene calls are TRBV7-9 and TRBJ2-3; tentatively, D is TRBD1 or TRBD2 (5 bases each). Trimming left V 4 bases short and J 0 bases short, with 8 bases between. In germline, CDR1 is SEHNR, CDR2 FQNEAQ (reference sequence). The CDR3 consists of 14 residues.

This clonotype was counted many times. This chain uses TRBV6-5 with TRBJ1-1, with TRBD1 as a possible D gene (5 bases). Germline CDR1 is MNHEY and CDR2 is SVGAGI. This CDR3 is 12 amino acids long. Trimming pared 6 bases from V and 4 bases from J, leaving 9 bases between. The DNA for the CDR3 is TGTGCCAGCAGCTGGGGGGGCACTGAAGCTTTCTTT. Its protein product is CASSWGGTEAFF.

V usage is TRBV5-1 and J usage is TRBJ1-1, with TRBD1 identical over 7 bases. CDR3 length: 16 amino acids. The V segment lost 4 bases and the J segment 1 base; nucleotides outside the gene matches: 10. Germline CDR1 reads SGHRS; CDR2 reads YFSETQ. The CDR3 DNA sequence: TGCGCCAGCAGCCCCCCTAGGGGACAGCAGAACACTGAAGCTTTCTTT. Its translation is CASSPPRGQQNTEAFF.

There are a few counts of this clonotype. V is TRBV6-2 or TRBV6-3 and J is TRBJ2-1, with D possibly matching TRBD2 (5 bases). The CDR3 loop spans 17 amino acids. V was shortened by 3 bases and J by 3 bases, with 18 bases between the two germline ends. Germline-derived CDR1 and CDR2 are MNHEY and SVGEGT. CDR3 bases: TGTGCCAGCAGTTATCCTCTTGTCCCTAGCTACTACAATGAGCAGTTCTTC. Its protein product is CASSYPLVPSYYNEQFF.